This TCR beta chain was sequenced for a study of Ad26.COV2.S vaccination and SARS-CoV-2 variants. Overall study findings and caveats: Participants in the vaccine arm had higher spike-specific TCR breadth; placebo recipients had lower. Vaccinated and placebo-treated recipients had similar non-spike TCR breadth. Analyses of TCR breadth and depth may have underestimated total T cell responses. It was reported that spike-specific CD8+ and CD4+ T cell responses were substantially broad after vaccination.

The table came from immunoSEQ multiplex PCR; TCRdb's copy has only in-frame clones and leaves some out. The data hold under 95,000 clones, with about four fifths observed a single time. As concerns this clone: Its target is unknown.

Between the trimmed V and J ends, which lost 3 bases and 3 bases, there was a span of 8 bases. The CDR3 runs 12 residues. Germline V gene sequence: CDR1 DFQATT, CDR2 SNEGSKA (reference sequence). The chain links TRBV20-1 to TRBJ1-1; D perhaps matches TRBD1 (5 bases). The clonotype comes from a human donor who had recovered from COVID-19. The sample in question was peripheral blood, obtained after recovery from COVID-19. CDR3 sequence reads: CSASLGDTEAFF. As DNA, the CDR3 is TGCAGTGCTAGTCTGGGGGACACTGAAGCTTTCTTT.